The clone carrying this TCR beta chain has more than one count but fewer than ten. Its specificity is not known. The data originate from a study of radiotherapy plus CTLA-4 blockade in lung cancer. Chemo-refractory metastatic non-small-cell lung cancer patients received focal radiation with ipilimumab CTLA-4 blockade. Study-wide results and limits: Clones derived from tumor TCRs expanded in blood after radiotherapy plus ipilimumab. Among reported predictors of response, early blood T cell clone dynamics with interferon-beta performed best.

Libraries were prepared by immunoSEQ multiplex PCR; TCRdb keeps only in-frame clonotypes and omits some of them. The data contain roughly 100,000 clones, approximately 81% of them singletons. The CDR3 spans 13 residues. Germline V CDR1 and CDR2: SGHNT, YENEEA. Trimming took off 8 bases at V and 5 bases at J, with 13 bases between the two ends. The sequence was collected from a human donor with non-small cell lung cancer that progressed on radiotherapy plus ipilimumab. Some clones in this sample may be carry-over from other donors' samples. Sequencing was performed on peripheral blood, taken from a patient treated with radiotherapy plus ipilimumab. The V gene is TRBV11-3, the J gene TRBJ2-1; D uncertain. The CDR3 DNA follows: TGTGCCAGCGCCCTTTCCCGGAACAATGAGCAGTTCTTC. Amino acids: CASALSRNNEQFF.